The next 19 T cell receptor beta chains were all read from a single sample in a study of T cell changes during pregnancy in multiple sclerosis. Sequencing used immunoSEQ multiplex PCR; TCRdb keeps in-frame clones, though not all of them. The table lists tens of thousands of clones, roughly 92% of them singletons. The source was CD4+ T cells from peripheral blood mononuclear cells, collected in the second trimester of pregnancy. The receptor set was obtained from a female donor in good health, enrolled as a control in a pregnancy study.

The chain combines TRBV6-5 with TRBJ2-5; no clear D gene. From germline, CDR1 is MNHEY and CDR2 SVGAGI. The CDR3 covers 11 residues. V was trimmed by 6 bases and J by 5 bases, leaving 7 bases between them. CDR3 sequence (DNA): TGTGCCAGCAGCCGCCGGGAGACCCAGTACTTC. Translated, it gives CASSRRETQYF.

V is TRBV5-4 and J is TRBJ1-2; D gene unclear. V was clipped by 4 bases and J by 2 bases, with 15 bases between them. The CDR3 runs 15 residues. Germline assignment: CDR1 SGHNT and CDR2 YYREEE (reference sequence). CDR3 region: CASSEGSGANYGYTF. The CDR3 DNA reads as TGTGCCAGCAGCGAAGGATCAGGCGCGAACTATGGCTACACCTTC.

J is TRBJ2-7 and V is TRBV30; weak D call: TRBD2 (5 bases). The CDR3 is 12 amino acids. Germline V lookup: CDR1 GTSNPN, CDR2 SVGIG (reference sequence). V lost 5 bases to trimming and J lost 0 bases, with 8 bases between them. The CDR3: CAWGGSSYEQYF. DNA for the CDR3: TGTGCCTGGGGAGGTAGCTCCTACGAGCAGTACTTC.

The chain couples TRBV4-1 to TRBJ2-3; 12 bases are a match to TRBD2. In germline, CDR1 is MGHRA, CDR2 YSYEKL. This CDR3 is built from 16 residues. Trimming took 5 bases from V and 1 from J; bases not matched to a gene: 4. CDR3 coding DNA: TGCGCCAGCAGCGGACGGACTAGCGGGGGCACAGATACGCAGTATTTT. Protein sequence: CASSGRTSGGTDTQYF.

The rearrangement joins TRBV5-1 to TRBJ2-7; 11 bases fit TRBD2. Trimming at V came to 0 bases and at J to 7 bases, leaving 3 bases not matched to a gene. The V gene's germline CDR1 is SGHRS and CDR2 YFSETQ. The CDR3 extends over 14 amino acids. The CDR3 sequence: CASSLVGTSGEQYF. Here the CDR3 DNA reads TGCGCCAGCAGCTTGGTAGGGACTAGCGGTGAGCAGTACTTC. Supplemented by reference TRBV5-1 and TRBJ2-7, the full variable domain reads KAGVTQTPRYLIKTRGQQVTLSCSPISGHRSVSWYQQTPGQGLQFLFEYFSETQRNKGNFPGRFSGRQFSNSRSEMNVSTLELGDSALYLCASSLVGTSGEQYFGPGTRLTVT.

The chain joins TRBV6-1 to TRBJ1-2; D unresolved. This CDR3 comprises 14 residues. Germline loops: CDR1 MNHNS, CDR2 SASEGT. The CDR3 region has the DNA TGTGCAGCAAGTCTGGTGGGCCGCTCGAGTGGCTACACCTTC. The encoded protein is CAASLVGRSSGYTF.

The V call is TRBV10-3, the J call TRBJ1-1; unclear D gene. CDR1 and CDR2 (germline): ENHRY, SYGVKD. This CDR3 comprises 13 residues. V lost 2 bases and J lost 0, with 4 bases in between. For the CDR3, the DNA is TGTGCCATCAGTGAGACTGTGAACACTGAAGCTTTCTTT. Protein: CAISETVNTEAFF.

J is TRBJ1-5 and V is TRBV9, with D possibly TRBD1 on 5 matching bases. This CDR3 region has 15 residues. V dropped 2 bases and J dropped 3 bases, with 12 bases sitting between them. The germline V gene encodes CDR1 SGDLS and CDR2 YYNGEE. The CDR3, as DNA: TGTGCCAGCAGCGTGGGGCAGGCCAACAATCAGCCCCAGCATTTT. Amino acids: CASSVGQANNQPQHF.

The rearrangement links TRBV15 to TRBJ2-3, with a weak D call TRBD2 (6 bases). The ends were cut back, 3 bases at V and 0 bases at J, with 16 bases in the middle. CDR3 length: 17 amino acids. The germline gives CDR1 LNHNV, CDR2 YYDKDF (reference sequence). CDR3 protein: CATSRGGRDGSTDTQYF. CDR3 nucleotides: TGTGCCACCAGCAGGGGAGGTAGGGACGGTAGCACAGATACGCAGTATTTT.

The V and J genes are TRBV5-6 and TRBJ1-5, with TRBD1 as a possible D gene (6 bases). Looked up from germline, CDR1 is SGHDT and CDR2 is YYEEEE. The V gene lost 4 bases and the J gene lost 8 bases, with 13 bases spanning the gap. This CDR3 is 13 amino acids long. The CDR3: CASSRQVREPQHF. Here the CDR3 DNA reads TGTGCCAGCAGCAGACAGGTTCGGGAGCCCCAGCATTTT. Using reference TRBV5-6 and TRBJ1-5 for the parts outside the CDR3, the full variable domain is DAGVTQSPTHLIKTRGQQVTLRCSPKSGHDTVSWYQQALGQGPQFIFQYYEEEERQRGNFPDRFSGHQFPNYSSELNVNALLLGDSALYLCASSRQVREPQHFGDGTRLSIL.

This chain joins TRBV7-9 and TRBJ2-1, with a possible D match to TRBD2 (6 bases). CDR1 and CDR2 from the germline V gene are SEHNR and FQNEAQ (reference sequence). V shed 2 bases and J shed 0 bases, with 17 bases lying between them. This CDR3 is built from 18 residues. The CDR3 DNA follows: TGTGCCAGCAGCTTAAGGTCGGGCGGGGACCGCTCCTACAATGAGCAGTTCTTC. It encodes CASSLRSGGDRSYNEQFF.

This chain connects TRBV7-9 to TRBJ1-2; D may be TRBD1 (6 bases). The CDR3 sequence is 12 residues long. V was cut by 4 bases and J by 7 bases, with 10 bases left in between. Germline CDR1 and CDR2: SEHNR and FQNEAQ (reference sequence). As DNA, the CDR3 is TGTGCCAGCAGCTCACAGGGTTTTGGCTACACCTTC. Translation gives CASSSQGFGYTF.

The rearrangement links TRBV7-2 to TRBJ1-5; the match to TRBD1 covers 7 bases. Germline CDR1 and CDR2: SGHTA and FQGNSA. J was trimmed by 1 base and V by 2 bases; bases with no gene match: 5. The CDR3 spans 16 residues. The CDR3 loop reads CASSLQTGWSNQPQHF. The CDR3 DNA follows: TGTGCCAGCAGCTTACAGACAGGGTGGAGCAATCAGCCCCAGCATTTT.

The chain combines TRBV30 with TRBJ1-1, with D possibly TRBD1 on 5 matching bases. Germline V gene lookup returns CDR1 GTSNPN and CDR2 SVGIG (reference sequence). V was shortened by 5 bases and J by 1 base, with 11 bases between the two germline ends. The CDR3 has 13 residues. The CDR3 sequence is CAWETDRNTEAFF. The CDR3 nucleotides read TGTGCCTGGGAAACCGACAGGAACACTGAAGCTTTCTTT.

This chain links TRBV6-6 with TRBJ2-5; D unclear. The CDR3 has 14 residues. V lost 2 bases, J lost 0 bases, and 7 bases lay in between. Germline-derived CDR1 and CDR2 are MNHNY and SVGAGI (reference sequence). Written as DNA, the CDR3 is TGTGCCAGCAGTTACGCCACATACCAAGAGACCCAGTACTTC. It encodes CASSYATYQETQYF.

CDR3 sequence (DNA): TGTGCCAGCAGCCCAAGGACAGGTCAAGAGACCCAGTACTTC. It translates to CASSPRTGQETQYF. The chain has TRBV11-3 and TRBJ2-5, with TRBD1 identical over 7 bases. This CDR3 contains 14 residues. V lost 5 bases, J lost 2 bases, and 5 bases stayed unmatched. Germline CDR1 is SGHNT and CDR2 is YENEEA.

The rearrangement links TRBV7-3 to TRBJ2-3; weak D call: TRBD2 (6 bases). The germline V gene has CDR1 SGHTA and CDR2 FQGTGA. The CDR3 has 15 amino acids. Trimming took 5 bases from V and 3 from J, leaving 15 bases between them. CDR3 amino acids: CASSAPAGRTDTQYF. The CDR3 DNA reads as TGTGCCAGCAGCGCTCCGGCGGGGAGGACAGATACGCAGTATTTT.

The chain carries TRBV7-9 and TRBJ2-2; tentatively, D is TRBD1 (5 bases). Germline CDR1 reads SEHNR; CDR2 reads FQNEAQ (reference sequence). The CDR3 contains 14 residues. V lost 5 bases, J lost 0 bases, and 7 bases lay in between. In nucleotides, the CDR3 is TGTGCCAGCAGCGCGACAGCGAACACCGGGGAGCTGTTTTTT. It translates to CASSATANTGELFF.

The chain links TRBV5-6 to TRBJ2-7; tentatively, D is TRBD1 (6 bases). CDR1 is SGHDT and CDR2 is YYEEEE in the germline V gene. The V and J ends lost 5 bases and 6 bases respectively, with 15 bases between them. This CDR3 region has 13 residues. As DNA, the CDR3 is TGTGCCAGCAGATCCACAGGGCTGGGCGAGCAGTACTTC. Translated: CASRSTGLGEQYF.